Each of the 26 T cell receptor beta chains below was sequenced from the same sample in a study of post-analysis software for immune sequencing data. Overall study findings and caveats: Included in a set of about five TRBV segments more frequent in patients than controls were TRBV5-6, TRBV5-1 and TRBV20-1.

The TCR beta cDNA libraries contained unique molecular identifiers. TCRdb re-analysed the PCR reads in MiXCR, keeping a single row per CDR3 protein. The sample has roughly 540,000 distinct CDR3 sequences; 34% are singletons. Antigens of these TCRs are unknown. Sequenced input: blood. These receptors were obtained from a girl between 2 and 17 years old with multiple sclerosis.

This clonotype was found a few times. This chain links TRBV10-3 with TRBJ2-3; possible D gene TRBD1, 6 bases. Germline V gene data show CDR1 as ENHRY and CDR2 as SYGVKD. The CDR3 consists of 16 residues. The V and J ends lost 4 bases and 3 bases respectively, with 17 bases between them. CDR3 DNA: TGTGCCATCAGTGGCCCCTGGGACACTAGTACAGATACGCAGTATTTT. Translating it yields CAISGPWDTSTDTQYF.

The V call is TRBV5-1, the J call TRBJ2-5; D call uncertain. Trimming stripped 0 bases from V and 4 bases from J, with 10 bases between. The CDR3 is made up of 14 amino acids. Germline CDR1 SGHRS, CDR2 YFSETQ. In DNA form, the CDR3 reads TGCGCCAGCAGCTTGGGGGCCCATGGAGAGACCCAGTACTTC. Protein sequence: CASSLGAHGETQYF.

The rearrangement uses TRBV5-1 and TRBJ2-2; TRBD2 aligns across 11 bases. The CDR3 has 15 amino acids. Germline V lookup: CDR1 SGHRS, CDR2 YFSETQ. V dropped 7 bases and J dropped 6; count of bases not matched to a gene: 8. CDR3 coding DNA: TGCGCCAGCGGCCCGTTAGCGGGGGGGCCCGGGGAGCTGTTTTTT. Its translation is CASGPLAGGPGELFF. The entire variable domain, with the rest obtained from reference TRBV5-1 and TRBJ2-2, is as follows: KAGVTQTPRYLIKTRGQQVTLSCSPISGHRSVSWYQQTPGQGLQFLFEYFSETQRNKGNFPGRFSGRQFSNSRSEMNVSTLELGDSALYLCASGPLAGGPGELFFGEGSRLTVL.

In its sample, this clonotype was seen a few times. The chain has TRBV4-1 and TRBJ2-3; D uncertain. Germline V gene sequence: CDR1 MGHRA, CDR2 YSYEKL. V was clipped by 0 bases and J by 3 bases, with 10 bases between them. The CDR3 is 15 residues long. The CDR3, as DNA: TGCGCCAGCAGCCAAGAGGGCCCCACAACAGATACGCAGTATTTT. Amino acid sequence: CASSQEGPTTDTQYF.

This clonotype was picked up a small number of times. This rearrangement joins TRBV20-1 to TRBJ2-3; D is uncertain. V was shortened by 3 bases and J by 6 bases, with 7 bases between the two germline ends. Germline V gene sequence: CDR1 DFQATT, CDR2 SNEGSKA (reference sequence). CDR3 size: 11 residues. CDR3 DNA: TGCAGTGCTAGTAAGGTGGATACGCAGTATTTT. Its translation: CSASKVDTQYF.

The rearrangement uses TRBV4-1 and TRBJ2-3; 10 bases map to TRBD1. CDR1 and CDR2 from the germline V gene are MGHRA and YSYEKL. The CDR3 is 16 amino acids. V lost 3 bases, J lost 1 base, and 4 bases stayed unmatched. CDR3 in DNA: TGCGCCAGCAGCCACGTAGGGACAGGGGGCACAGATACGCAGTATTTT. Its protein product is CASSHVGTGGTDTQYF.

This chain joins TRBV6-6 and TRBJ2-1; no reliable D call. Trimming removed 7 bases from V and 7 bases from J, with 14 bases in between. Germline values: CDR1 MNHNY, CDR2 SVGAGI (reference sequence). The CDR3 has 13 residues. CDR3: CASNRAFGNEQFF. As DNA, the CDR3 is TGTGCCAGCAACCGGGCCTTTGGGAATGAGCAGTTCTTC.

The chain is built from TRBV5-1 and TRBJ1-1, with 9 bases fitting TRBD1. The CDR3 contains 15 residues. Germline CDR1 and CDR2: SGHRS and YFSETQ. J gave up 5 bases and V 0 bases, and 5 bases lay outside the gene matches. The chain's CDR3 is CASSLEVTGGTEAFF. DNA for the CDR3: TGCGCCAGCAGCTTGGAGGTGACAGGGGGTACTGAAGCTTTCTTT.

This clonotype was observed many times. The chain carries TRBV7-9 and TRBJ2-5; TRBD2 matches 12 bases. Trimming removed 3 bases from V and 0 bases from J; junction bases left unmatched: 5. The CDR3 has 17 amino acids. CDR1 is SEHNR, CDR2 FQNEAQ, per germline (reference sequence). The CDR3 nucleotides are TGTGCCAGCAGCTTTGGACTAGCGGGGAGGTACCAAGAGACCCAGTACTTC. Translated: CASSFGLAGRYQETQYF.

V gene TRBV12-3 or TRBV12-4 combines with J gene TRBJ2-1, with D possibly being TRBD1 (6 bases). The CDR3 runs 14 residues. Trimming removed 3 bases at V and 9 bases at J, with 15 bases between. CDR3 loop: CASSFEPTGSEQFF. The CDR3 bases are TGTGCCAGCAGTTTCGAACCAACAGGGTCTGAGCAGTTCTTC.

CDR3 in amino acids: CASTQTPTNEKLFF. In nucleotides, the CDR3 is TGCGCCAGCACCCAGACCCCAACTAATGAAAAACTGTTTTTT. The chain joins TRBV4-1 to TRBJ1-4; unclear D gene. CDR3 length equals 14 residues. Between the trimmed V and J ends, which lost 7 bases and 0 bases, there was a span of 9 bases. CDR1 and CDR2 from the germline V gene are MGHRA and YSYEKL.

The chain recombines TRBV18 with TRBJ2-3; D call uncertain. V was shortened by 3 bases and J by 1 base, with 8 bases between the two germline ends. Germline CDR1 KGHSH, CDR2 LQKENI. The CDR3 spans 14 residues. The CDR3 protein is CASSPWQGTDTQYF. The CDR3 DNA reads as TGTGCCAGCTCACCGTGGCAGGGCACAGATACGCAGTATTTT.

The V call is TRBV25-1, the J call TRBJ2-7; 8 positions agree with TRBD1. Germline-derived CDR1 and CDR2 are MGHDK and SYGVNS. Losses at the gene ends were 6 bases for V and 2 bases for J; bases not matched to a gene: 21. The CDR3 contains 19 residues. The CDR3 reads CASSFTGTGSQSPTYEQYF. CDR3 nucleotide sequence: TGTGCCAGCAGCTTCACCGGGACAGGATCCCAGTCCCCTACCTACGAGCAGTACTTC.

The chain joins TRBV4-1 to TRBJ2-7, with D possibly matching TRBD2 (6 bases). The CDR3 sequence is 16 residues long. The germline V gene encodes CDR1 MGHRA and CDR2 YSYEKL. Between the trimmed V and J ends, which lost 0 bases and 4 bases, there was a span of 16 bases. In DNA, the CDR3 is TGCGCCAGCAGCCAAGATGTTGGGACTCGGGCGTACGAGCAGTACTTC. Residues: CASSQDVGTRAYEQYF.

The V gene is TRBV4-2, the J gene TRBJ2-7, with D maybe TRBD2 (5 bases). The CDR3 is 12 residues long. Deletions cut 0 bases from V and 7 bases from J, with 7 bases between. The germline CDR1 and CDR2 sequences are LGHNA and YNFKEQ. The CDR3 is CASSQEPGEQYF. CDR3 coding DNA: TGTGCCAGCAGCCAAGAGCCGGGGGAGCAGTACTTC.

The chain combines TRBV9 with TRBJ1-2; TRBD1 agrees at 8 bases. Germline V gives CDR1 SGDLS, CDR2 YYNGEE. This CDR3 is 14 amino acids long. V was clipped by 4 bases and J by 4 bases; unmatched bases: 6. The CDR3 is CASSSQGALYGYTF. In DNA form, the CDR3 reads TGTGCCAGCAGCTCTCAGGGGGCCCTCTATGGCTACACCTTC.

This clonotype was seen a few times. The genes are TRBV20-1 and TRBJ2-1; 7 bases are a match to TRBD2. Germline assignment: CDR1 DFQATT and CDR2 SNEGSKA (reference sequence). CDR3 length: 16 residues. J was trimmed by 7 bases and V by 6 bases; bases with no gene match: 18. The CDR3 loop reads CSANLQTGTTENEQFF. The CDR3 nucleotides are TGCAGTGCGAATCTCCAAACCGGGACTACGGAAAATGAGCAGTTCTTC.

This clonotype was observed a few times. The rearrangement joins TRBV3-1 to TRBJ1-2, with a weak D call TRBD1 (6 bases). The germline V and J ends were trimmed by 0 bases and 7 bases, with 15 bases remaining between them. The CDR3 length is 15 residues. The germline CDR1 and CDR2 sequences are LGHDT and YNNKEL (reference sequence). CDR3 protein: CASSQDIGGVGGYTF. CDR3 nucleotides: TGTGCCAGCAGCCAAGACATCGGGGGCGTCGGTGGCTACACCTTC.

The chain links TRBV4-1 to TRBJ1-4; D is undetermined. The V gene's germline CDR1 is MGHRA and CDR2 YSYEKL. This CDR3 spans 14 amino acids. V lost 4 bases to trimming and J lost 7 bases, with 13 bases between them. The CDR3 here is CASSLGLSGEKLFF. CDR3 in DNA: TGCGCCAGCAGCCTCGGGCTATCAGGTGAAAAACTGTTTTTT.

The gene calls are TRBV10-1 and TRBJ2-3, with 10 bases fitting TRBD2. The CDR3 is 15 amino acids. The ends lost 3 bases at V and 5 bases at J; junction bases unmatched: 5. CDR1 and CDR2 from the germline V gene are WNHNN and SYGVQD (reference sequence). CDR3 DNA sequence: TGCGCCAGCAGTGAAAGGGCTAGCGGGGGAGATACGCAGTATTTT. It is translated as CASSERASGGDTQYF.

This clonotype occurred a few times. The chain joins TRBV6-2 or TRBV6-3 to TRBJ1-2; D is uncertain. With 2 bases removed from V and 7 bases from J, the gap between germline ends came to 11 bases. Per germline, CDR1 MNHEY and CDR2 SVGEGT. This CDR3 contains 13 residues. The CDR3 is CASSYGQSGGYTF. The CDR3 coding sequence is TGTGCCAGCAGTTACGGGCAGTCTGGTGGCTACACCTTC.

The chain uses TRBV28 and TRBJ2-7; D unresolved. The germline V gene has CDR1 MDHEN and CDR2 SYDVKM. V lost 8 bases to trimming and J lost 5 bases, with 16 bases between them. The CDR3 sequence is 13 residues long. The CDR3 nucleotides read TGTGCCAGCCTAACATTGGGGTACCACGAGCAGTACTTC. The encoded protein is CASLTLGYHEQYF.

This clonotype was recorded a few times. The J gene is TRBJ2-5, the V gene TRBV6-2 or TRBV6-3, with 7 bases matching TRBD1. The CDR3 extends over 14 amino acids. CDR1 is MNHEY and CDR2 is SVGEGT in the germline V gene. The J segment lost 1 base and the V segment lost 4 bases, leaving 3 bases of the junction unmatched. CDR3 amino acids: CASSWGQIQETQYF. The CDR3 bases are TGTGCCAGCAGTTGGGGACAGATCCAAGAGACCCAGTACTTC.

This clonotype was counted only a few times. This chain connects TRBV6-1 to TRBJ2-4, with TRBD1 identical over 9 bases. The CDR3 loop spans 14 amino acids. The V segment lost 6 bases and the J segment 13 bases; nucleotides outside the gene matches: 13. Germline CDR1 reads MNHNS; CDR2 reads SASEGT. CDR3 nucleotide sequence: TGTGCCAGCAGGCTTGGGACAGGGAGCAATGAGCAGTACTTC. Protein product: CASRLGTGSNEQYF.

This clonotype was found a few times. The chain has TRBV11-2 and TRBJ1-1; D remains ambiguous. This CDR3 has 14 residues. The germline CDR1 and CDR2 sequences are SGHAT and FQNNGV. The V gene lost 5 bases and the J gene lost 4 bases, with 14 bases spanning the gap. The CDR3 DNA is TGTGCCAGCAGCCTCTCTAGCCTTGGCACTGAAGCTTTCTTT. Protein: CASSLSSLGTEAFF.

The rearrangement links TRBV2 to TRBJ2-1, with 8 nucleotides matching TRBD2. Germline V CDR1 and CDR2: SNHLY, FYNNEI. With V trimmed by 7 bases and J by 2 bases, 10 bases remained unmatched. The CDR3 sequence is 16 residues long. CDR3 nucleotides: TGTGCCAGCAACCCGGGGGGGTCTTCCCCCTACAATGAGCAGTTCTTC. Translating gives CASNPGGSSPYNEQFF.